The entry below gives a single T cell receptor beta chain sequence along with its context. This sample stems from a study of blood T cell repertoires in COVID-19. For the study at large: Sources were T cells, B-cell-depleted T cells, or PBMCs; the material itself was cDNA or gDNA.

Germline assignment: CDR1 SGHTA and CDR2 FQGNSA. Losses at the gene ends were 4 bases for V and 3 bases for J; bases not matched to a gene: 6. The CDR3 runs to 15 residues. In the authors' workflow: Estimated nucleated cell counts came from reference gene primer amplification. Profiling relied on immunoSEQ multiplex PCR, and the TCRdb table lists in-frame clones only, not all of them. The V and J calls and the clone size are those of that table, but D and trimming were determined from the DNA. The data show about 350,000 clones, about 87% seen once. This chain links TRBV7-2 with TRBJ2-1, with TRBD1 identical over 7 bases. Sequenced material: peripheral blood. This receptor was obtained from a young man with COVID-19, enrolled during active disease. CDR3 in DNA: TGTGCCAGCAGCTCAACGGGACAGAACTACAATGAGCAGTTCTTC. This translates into CASSSTGQNYNEQFF.